These 30 T cell receptor beta chains were all obtained from the same sample, sequenced in a study of CD8 T cells in ankylosing spondylitis. Regarding the study as a whole: There was a TCR beta motif, made of several highly homologous variants, that appeared characteristic of ankylosing spondylitis blood.

TCRdb recomputed calls from the 5' RACE reads with MiXCR, one row per CDR3 protein. The sample holds some 130,000 distinct CDR3 sequences; roughly 17% are singletons and the top ten take 25% to 40%. Their recognized antigens are unknown. Sequencing was performed on blood, either unsorted or a sorted T cell fraction (not recorded which). The receptors originated from a male donor with ankylosing spondylitis.

This clonotype appeared a few times. The V call is TRBV9, the J call TRBJ2-1, with D perhaps matching TRBD1 or TRBD2 (6 bases each). The CDR3 runs to 15 residues. Trimming cost V 3 bases and J 4 bases, with 14 bases left between them. Germline CDR1 SGDLS, CDR2 YYNGEE. CDR3 in DNA: TGTGCCAGCAGCGGAGGGGGGACAATTTACAATGAGCAGTTCTTC. Protein product: CASSGGGTIYNEQFF.

The genes are TRBV28 and TRBJ2-4, with 10 bases lining up with TRBD2. The CDR3 totals 19 residues. V trimming: 5 bases; J trimming: 7 bases; junction bases outside the gene matches: 20. Per the germline V gene, CDR1 is MDHEN and CDR2 is SYDVKM. The CDR3 loop is CASSPLGTGTSVPVNIQYF. The CDR3 nucleotides read TGTGCCAGCAGTCCCCTTGGGACCGGGACTAGCGTTCCAGTGAACATTCAGTACTTC.

This chain connects TRBV14 to TRBJ2-7; D might be TRBD1 (5 bases). Germline V lookup: CDR1 SGHDN, CDR2 FVKESK. Trimming shortened V by 0 bases and J by 6 bases, and 18 bases separated the two germline ends. The CDR3 loop spans 16 amino acids. This CDR3 reads CASSQDQGPLGSEQYF. CDR3 sequence (DNA): TGTGCCAGCAGCCAAGATCAGGGCCCCCTCGGGTCCGAGCAGTACTTC.

This clonotype was counted at least ten times. This chain uses TRBV29-1 with TRBJ2-3; D gene uncertain. The CDR3 is 10 residues long. With 6 bases removed from V and 6 bases from J, the gap between germline ends came to 7 bases. Germline assignment: CDR1 SQVTM and CDR2 ANQGSEA. CDR3 region: CSVVRDTQYF. CDR3 nucleotide sequence: TGCAGCGTGGTTCGTGATACGCAGTATTTT.

V usage is TRBV27 and J usage is TRBJ2-7; D may be TRBD1 (5 bases). Germline CDR1 MNHEY, CDR2 SMNVEV (reference sequence). Trimming took 3 bases from V and 2 from J, leaving 11 bases between them. This CDR3 has 14 amino acids. This chain's CDR3 is CASSLGRATYEQYF. CDR3 nucleotides: TGTGCCAGCAGTTTGGGCAGGGCTACCTACGAGCAGTACTTC.

This clonotype was observed at least ten times. J is TRBJ2-7 and V is TRBV5-6; D may be TRBD2 (6 bases). CDR1 and CDR2 (germline): SGHDT, YYEEEE. V dropped 3 bases and J dropped 2 bases, with 15 bases sitting between them. CDR3 length: 15 residues. This chain's CDR3 is CASSSWIAVTYEQYF. The CDR3 DNA is TGTGCCAGCAGCTCCTGGATAGCGGTTACCTACGAGCAGTACTTC.

This clonotype appeared a few times. The CDR3 spells CSATRQGGELFF. The CDR3 DNA follows: TGCAGTGCTACTAGACAGGGAGGGGAGCTGTTTTTT. The genes are TRBV20-1 and TRBJ2-2, with 7 bases matching TRBD1. With V trimmed by 4 bases and J by 8 bases, 4 bases remained unmatched. This CDR3 is built from 12 residues. CDR1 is DFQATT and CDR2 is SNEGSKA in the germline V gene (reference sequence).

The gene calls are TRBV19 and TRBJ1-5, with no clear D. This CDR3 is 15 amino acids long. The germline CDR1 and CDR2 sequences are LNHDA and SQIVND (reference sequence). V was pared by 1 base and J by 0 bases, with 7 bases between. The CDR3 coding sequence is TGTGCCAGTAGTATAGCGGGGTATAGCAATCAGCCCCAGCATTTT. Protein sequence: CASSIAGYSNQPQHF.

This clonotype was counted once. The V call is TRBV20-1, the J call TRBJ2-7; D may be TRBD2 (6 bases). V gave up 0 bases and J gave up 6 bases, with 18 bases separating them. The CDR3 length is 15 residues. CDR1 and CDR2 (germline): DFQATT, SNEGSKA (reference sequence). CDR3 in amino acids: CSARDELRGLAEQYF. Here the CDR3 DNA reads TGCAGTGCTAGAGACGAACTTAGGGGACTGGCCGAGCAGTACTTC.

V gene TRBV7-2 combines with J gene TRBJ1-5; D is uncertain. The V and J ends lost 0 bases and 4 bases respectively, with 10 bases between them. Germline CDR1 SGHTA, CDR2 FQGNSA. CDR3 length: 15 amino acids. CDR3 region: CASSLAPRINQPQHF. The CDR3 bases are TGTGCCAGCAGCTTAGCGCCGCGGATTAATCAGCCCCAGCATTTT.

The J gene is TRBJ2-7, the V gene TRBV9; 8 bases agree with TRBD2. This CDR3 is built from 15 residues. Germline CDR1 and CDR2: SGDLS and YYNGEE. V shed 4 bases, J shed 3 bases, and the junction held 9 bases outside the gene matches. The CDR3 region has the DNA TGTGCCAGCAGCTCTAGCGGGTCGTCTGTCTACGAGCAGTACTTC. This translates into CASSSSGSSVYEQYF.

This clonotype was counted between two and nine times. This chain uses TRBV21-1 with TRBJ2-7. TRBV21-1 is a documented pseudogene. The CDR3 is 12 residues long. CDR3 nucleotide sequence: TGTGCCAGCAGCAAATCTAAGAGCGAGCAGTACTTC. Protein sequence: CASSKSKSEQYF.

This clonotype turned up a few times. V is TRBV5-1 and J is TRBJ2-1, with 13 bases matching TRBD2. CDR1 SGHRS and CDR2 YFSETQ come from the germline V gene. The CDR3 is 19 residues long. The V gene end was trimmed by 1 base and the J gene end by 6 bases; junction bases not matched to a gene: 13. The CDR3: CASSLTHGLAGAEGNEQFF. Here the CDR3 DNA reads TGCGCCAGCAGCTTGACCCACGGACTAGCGGGAGCTGAAGGCAATGAGCAGTTCTTC. Using reference TRBV5-1 and TRBJ2-1 for the parts outside the CDR3, the full variable domain is KAGVTQTPRYLIKTRGQQVTLSCSPISGHRSVSWYQQTPGQGLQFLFEYFSETQRNKGNFPGRFSGRQFSNSRSEMNVSTLELGDSALYLCASSLTHGLAGAEGNEQFFGPGTRLTVL.

V is TRBV9 and J is TRBJ2-2; perhaps TRBD1 as D (6 bases). CDR3 length: 16 residues. V was shortened by 0 bases and J by 5 bases, with 14 bases between the two germline ends. Germline V gene sequence: CDR1 SGDLS, CDR2 YYNGEE. The CDR3 nucleotides are TGTGCCAGCAGCGTAGCTCCAGGGGCAAATACCGGGGAGCTGTTTTTT. Translating gives CASSVAPGANTGELFF.

The chain combines TRBV7-6 with TRBJ2-2, with D maybe TRBD2 (6 bases). Trimming took off 2 bases at V and 0 bases at J, with 13 bases between the two ends. CDR1 SGHVS and CDR2 FNYEAQ come from the germline V gene. The CDR3 is 17 amino acids. The CDR3 DNA reads TGTGCCAGCAGCTTAACCGTGGGGGAGGCGAACACCGGGGAGCTGTTTTTT. It is translated as CASSLTVGEANTGELFF. Together with reference TRBV7-6 and TRBJ2-2, the CDR3 gives the full variable domain: GAGVSQSPRYKVTKRGQDVALRCDPISGHVSLYWYRQALGQGPEFLTYFNYEAQQDKSGLPNDRFSAERPEGSISTLTIQRTEQRDSAMYRCASSLTVGEANTGELFFGEGSRLTVL.

This chain uses TRBV10-1 with TRBJ2-3, with TRBD1 identical over 9 bases. Germline V gene lookup returns CDR1 WNHNN and CDR2 SYGVQD (reference sequence). J was trimmed by 3 bases and V by 3 bases; bases with no gene match: 7. The CDR3 length is 16 residues. For the CDR3, the DNA is TGCGCCAGCAGTGATGGTACCGGGACAGGGACAGATACGCAGTATTTT. This sequence encodes CASSDGTGTGTDTQYF.

The genes are TRBV12-5 and TRBJ2-7; TRBD1 might be the D (6 bases). Trimming took off 0 bases at V and 2 bases at J, with 8 bases between the two ends. Per germline, CDR1 LGHNT and CDR2 FRNRAP. The CDR3 spans 14 residues. The CDR3 DNA reads as TGTGCTAGTGGTTTGGTCTCAGGGGCCTACGAGCAGTACTTC. Encoded protein: CASGLVSGAYEQYF.

The V and J genes are TRBV7-9 and TRBJ1-1; weak D call: TRBD1 (5 bases). The germline CDR1 and CDR2 sequences are SEHNR and FQNEAQ (reference sequence). CDR3 length: 14 residues. V lost 3 bases to trimming and J lost 3 bases, with 11 bases between them. The CDR3 DNA sequence: TGTGCCAGCAGCTTGGGGGGTAGGTACACTGAAGCTTTCTTT. It is translated as CASSLGGRYTEAFF.

The chain uses TRBV7-9 and TRBJ1-2; possibly TRBD1 for D (5 bases). Trimming shortened V by 5 bases and J by 7 bases, and 17 bases separated the two germline ends. The length of the CDR3 is 14 residues. Germline CDR1 is SEHNR and CDR2 is FQNEAQ (reference sequence). CDR3 loop: CASSRDSTWVGYTF. The CDR3 bases are TGTGCCAGCAGCAGGGACTCGACCTGGGTTGGCTACACCTTC.

This clonotype has just a few counts. The chain is built from TRBV9 and TRBJ2-7; D gene unclear. The CDR3 runs 12 residues. Trimming stripped 4 bases from V and 5 bases from J, with 10 bases between. Germline V gene data show CDR1 as SGDLS and CDR2 as YYNGEE. The chain's CDR3 is CASSSDGNEQYF. In nucleotides, the CDR3 is TGTGCCAGCAGCTCCGATGGGAACGAGCAGTACTTC.

The chain has TRBV12-3 or TRBV12-4 and TRBJ1-1, with no clear D. Trimming stripped 8 bases from V and 7 bases from J, with 14 bases between. The CDR3 consists of 12 residues. CDR3 amino acids: CASSLRGGEAFF. In DNA, the CDR3 is TGTGCCAGCTCCTTGCGGGGTGGTGAAGCTTTCTTT.

This clonotype counts as medium-sized (0.01 to 0.1%). V gene TRBV9 combines with J gene TRBJ2-7; TRBD1 aligns across 8 bases. The V gene end was trimmed by 4 bases and the J gene end by 5 bases; junction bases not matched to a gene: 8. The CDR3 is 14 amino acids. In germline, CDR1 is SGDLS, CDR2 YYNGEE. In DNA, the CDR3 is TGTGCCAGCAGCCTACGACAGGGGATCGACGAGCAGTACTTC. Its translation: CASSLRQGIDEQYF. Looking up the rest from reference TRBV9 and TRBJ2-7 gives the full variable domain: DSGVTQTPKHLITATGQRVTLRCSPRSGDLSVYWYQQSLDQGLQFLIQYYNGEERAKGNILERFSAQQFPDLHSELNLSSLELGDSALYFCASSLRQGIDEQYFGPGTRLTVT.

V usage is TRBV24-1 and J usage is TRBJ2-2, with D tentatively TRBD2 (6 bases). V gave up 5 bases and J gave up 7 bases, with 25 bases separating them. Per the germline V gene, CDR1 is KGHDR and CDR2 is SFDVKD. This CDR3 comprises 18 residues. The CDR3 here is CATSALRGGGPASGELFF. The CDR3 nucleotides are TGTGCCACCAGTGCCCTAAGGGGCGGAGGGCCTGCGAGCGGGGAGCTGTTTTTT.

This clonotype came up a few times. The chain has TRBV28 and TRBJ2-1, with 8 bases matching TRBD2. In germline, CDR1 is MDHEN, CDR2 SYDVKM. The CDR3 spans 15 residues. J was trimmed by 4 bases and V by 3 bases; bases with no gene match: 5. CDR3 in DNA: TGTGCCAGCAGTTTCGGGAGGGCCGGGTACAATGAGCAGTTCTTC. This codes for CASSFGRAGYNEQFF.

The rearrangement links TRBV7-9 to TRBJ2-1; 12 nucleotides match TRBD2. J was trimmed by 7 bases and V by 6 bases; bases with no gene match: 7. Germline V CDR1 and CDR2: SEHNR, FQNEAQ (reference sequence). The CDR3 extends over 15 amino acids. Here the CDR3 DNA reads TGTGCCAGCAGGCTGACTAGCGGGAGACTGAATGAGCAGTTCTTC. Translation: CASRLTSGRLNEQFF.

The chain carries TRBV28 and TRBJ2-7, with 9 positions matching TRBD1. The CDR3 extends over 16 amino acids. V gave up 2 bases and J gave up 3 bases; unmatched junction bases: 8. The germline CDR1 and CDR2 sequences are MDHEN and SYDVKM. CDR3 amino acids: CASSLVSGTGHYEQYF. DNA of the CDR3: TGTGCCAGCAGTTTAGTCTCCGGGACAGGGCACTACGAGCAGTACTTC.

The chain recombines TRBV28 with TRBJ2-5; 16 bases are a match to TRBD2. The CDR3 length is 20 residues. Germline loops: CDR1 MDHEN, CDR2 SYDVKM. The V gene end was trimmed by 5 bases and the J gene end by 5 bases; junction bases not matched to a gene: 17. The CDR3 nucleotides read TGTGCCAGCAGTCCTTCCGGGACTAGCGGGAGGGTGGGAGGTCTGGAGACCCAGTACTTC. It is translated as CASSPSGTSGRVGGLETQYF.

This clonotype was found a few times. CDR3 DNA: TGTGCCAGCAGCTCAGAGACCCAGTACTTC. Its translation: CASSSETQYF. The chain uses TRBV7-8 and TRBJ2-5; D is ambiguous. The V and J ends lost 4 bases and 4 bases respectively, with 1 base between them. Looked up from germline, CDR1 is SGHVS and CDR2 is FQNEAQ. This CDR3 has 10 residues.

DNA for the CDR3: TGTGCCAGCAGCTTGCAGGGTTCGGGCTATGGCTACACCTTC. It encodes CASSLQGSGYGYTF. V usage is TRBV5-6 and J usage is TRBJ1-2; the D gene is possibly TRBD1 (5 bases). The CDR3 is 14 residues long. V lost 1 base and J 4 bases, leaving 11 bases between the germline ends. Per germline, CDR1 SGHDT and CDR2 YYEEEE.

This clonotype came up a few times. The chain uses TRBV4-1 and TRBJ2-3, with a tentative D call TRBD1 (5 bases). CDR1 and CDR2 (germline): MGHRA, YSYEKL. V lost 1 base and J 6 bases, leaving 20 bases between the germline ends. The CDR3 covers 17 residues. The CDR3 spells CASSQAGGATWMDTQYF. DNA of the CDR3: TGCGCCAGCAGCCAAGCAGGTGGGGCTACCTGGATGGATACGCAGTATTTT.